This TCR beta chain appears in the sequencing data of a study of blood T cell repertoires in COVID-19. Trimming left V 3 bases short and J 6 bases short, with 14 bases between. The CDR3 loop spans 14 amino acids. Germline CDR1 and CDR2: MGHRA and YSYEKL. Study members were between 18 and 89 years old and lived in approximately 25 US regions. Original processing methods: Nucleated cell counts were estimated from reference gene primer amplification. The data were produced by immunoSEQ multiplex PCR, yet TCRdb's version contains in-frame clones alone and is incomplete. V and J calls and clone size follow that table, whereas D and trimming were derived from the DNA. The data show about 400,000 clones, approximately 91% seen once.

The V gene is TRBV4-1, the J gene TRBJ1-2; perhaps TRBD1 as D (5 bases). The sequenced material came from PBMCs or T cells enriched from blood (not recorded which). The sequence derives from a woman between 40 and 50 years old with acute COVID-19. The CDR3 region has the DNA TGCGCCAGCAGCCATTCGGGAGTAGGGGATGGCTACACCTTC. It specifies CASSHSGVGDGYTF.